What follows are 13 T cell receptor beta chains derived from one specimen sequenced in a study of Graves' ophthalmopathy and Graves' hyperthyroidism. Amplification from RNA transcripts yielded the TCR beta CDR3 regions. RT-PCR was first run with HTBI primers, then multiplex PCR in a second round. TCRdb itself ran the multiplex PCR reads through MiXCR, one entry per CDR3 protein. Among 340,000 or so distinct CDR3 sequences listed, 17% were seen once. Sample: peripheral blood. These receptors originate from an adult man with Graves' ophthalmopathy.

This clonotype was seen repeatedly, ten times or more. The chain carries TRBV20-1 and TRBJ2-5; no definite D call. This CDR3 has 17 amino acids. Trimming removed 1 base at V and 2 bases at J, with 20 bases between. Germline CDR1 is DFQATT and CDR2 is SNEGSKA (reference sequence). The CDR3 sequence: CSARGLKRAFSQETQYF. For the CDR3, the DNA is TGCAGTGCTAGAGGCCTAAAGAGAGCCTTCTCGCAAGAGACCCAGTACTTC.

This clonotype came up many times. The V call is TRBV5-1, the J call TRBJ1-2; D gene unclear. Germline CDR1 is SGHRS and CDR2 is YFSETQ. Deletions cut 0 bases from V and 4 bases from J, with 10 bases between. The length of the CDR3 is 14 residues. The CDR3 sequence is CASSLAVAGYGYTF. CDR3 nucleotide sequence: TGCGCCAGCAGCTTGGCCGTCGCAGGCTATGGCTACACCTTC.

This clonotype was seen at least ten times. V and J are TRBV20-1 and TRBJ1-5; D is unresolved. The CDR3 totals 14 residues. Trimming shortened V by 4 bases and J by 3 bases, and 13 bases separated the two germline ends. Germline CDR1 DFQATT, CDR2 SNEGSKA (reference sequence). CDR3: CSATPKLNNQPQHF. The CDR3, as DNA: TGCAGTGCTACGCCCAAGCTAAACAATCAGCCCCAGCATTTT.

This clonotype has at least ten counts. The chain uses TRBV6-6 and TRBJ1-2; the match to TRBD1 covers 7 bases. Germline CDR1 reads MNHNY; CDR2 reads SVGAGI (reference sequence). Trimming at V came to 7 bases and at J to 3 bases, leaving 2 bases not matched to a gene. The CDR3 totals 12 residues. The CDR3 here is CASNDRDYGYTF. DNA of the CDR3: TGTGCCAGCAACGACAGGGACTATGGCTACACCTTC.

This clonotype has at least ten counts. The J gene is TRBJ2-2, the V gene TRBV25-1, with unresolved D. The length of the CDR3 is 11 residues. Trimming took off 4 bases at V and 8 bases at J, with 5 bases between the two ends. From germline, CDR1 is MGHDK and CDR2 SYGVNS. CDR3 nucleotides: TGTGCCAGCAGTGTCTCGGGGGAGCTGTTTTTT. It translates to CASSVSGELFF.

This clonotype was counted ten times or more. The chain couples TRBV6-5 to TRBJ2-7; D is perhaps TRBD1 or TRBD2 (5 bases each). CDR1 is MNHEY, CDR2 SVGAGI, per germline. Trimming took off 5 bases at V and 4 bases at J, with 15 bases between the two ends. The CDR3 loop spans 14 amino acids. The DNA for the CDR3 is TGTGCCAGCAGTCCAATGGGACGTCCTTACGAGCAGTACTTC. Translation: CASSPMGRPYEQYF.

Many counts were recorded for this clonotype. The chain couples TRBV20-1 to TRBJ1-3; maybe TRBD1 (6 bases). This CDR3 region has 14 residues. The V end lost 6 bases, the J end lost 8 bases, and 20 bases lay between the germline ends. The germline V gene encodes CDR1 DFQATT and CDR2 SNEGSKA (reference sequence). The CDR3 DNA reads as TGCAGTGCGGCTGGCGGGGGCGGGATAGACACCATATATTTT. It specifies CSAAGGGGIDTIYF.

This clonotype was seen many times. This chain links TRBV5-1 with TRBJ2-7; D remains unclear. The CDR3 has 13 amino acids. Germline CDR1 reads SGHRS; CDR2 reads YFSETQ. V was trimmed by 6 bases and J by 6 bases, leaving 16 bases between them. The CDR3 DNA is TGCGCCAGCACCCGAGGAGTCGGTACCGAGCAGTACTTC. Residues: CASTRGVGTEQYF.

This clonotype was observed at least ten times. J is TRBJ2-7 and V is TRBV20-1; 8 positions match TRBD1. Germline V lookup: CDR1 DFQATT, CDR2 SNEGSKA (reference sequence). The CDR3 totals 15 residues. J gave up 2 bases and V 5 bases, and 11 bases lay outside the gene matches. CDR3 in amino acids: CSAGGTGLSPYEQYF. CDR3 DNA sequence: TGCAGTGCTGGTGGGACAGGCCTCTCCCCCTACGAGCAGTACTTC.

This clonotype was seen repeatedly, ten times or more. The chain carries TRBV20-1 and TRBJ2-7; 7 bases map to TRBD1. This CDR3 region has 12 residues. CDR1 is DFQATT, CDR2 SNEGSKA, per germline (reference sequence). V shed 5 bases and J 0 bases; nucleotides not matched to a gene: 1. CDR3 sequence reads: CSAGDSSYEQYF. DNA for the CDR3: TGCAGTGCTGGGGACAGCTCCTACGAGCAGTACTTC.

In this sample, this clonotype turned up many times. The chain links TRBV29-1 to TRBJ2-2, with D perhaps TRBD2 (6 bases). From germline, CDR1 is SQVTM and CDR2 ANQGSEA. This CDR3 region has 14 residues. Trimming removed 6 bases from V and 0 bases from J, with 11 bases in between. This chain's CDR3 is CSVLAGSNTGELFF. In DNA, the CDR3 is TGCAGCGTCCTCGCGGGGTCGAACACCGGGGAGCTGTTTTTT.

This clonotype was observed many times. For the CDR3, the DNA is TGTGCCAGCAGATACAGGGGGCGAGATCATTCACCCCTCCACTTT. This translates into CASRYRGRDHSPLHF. The chain uses TRBV6-2 or TRBV6-3 and TRBJ1-6; 9 bases line up with TRBD1. The germline CDR1 and CDR2 sequences are MNHEY and SVGEGT. V shed 6 bases and J 8 bases; nucleotides not matched to a gene: 8. The CDR3 runs to 15 residues.

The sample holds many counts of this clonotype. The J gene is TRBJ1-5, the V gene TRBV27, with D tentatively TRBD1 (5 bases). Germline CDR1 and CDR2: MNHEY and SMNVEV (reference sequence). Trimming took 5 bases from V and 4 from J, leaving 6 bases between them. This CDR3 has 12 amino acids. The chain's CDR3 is CASSDRNQPQHF. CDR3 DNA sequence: TGTGCCAGCAGTGACAGAAATCAGCCCCAGCATTTT.